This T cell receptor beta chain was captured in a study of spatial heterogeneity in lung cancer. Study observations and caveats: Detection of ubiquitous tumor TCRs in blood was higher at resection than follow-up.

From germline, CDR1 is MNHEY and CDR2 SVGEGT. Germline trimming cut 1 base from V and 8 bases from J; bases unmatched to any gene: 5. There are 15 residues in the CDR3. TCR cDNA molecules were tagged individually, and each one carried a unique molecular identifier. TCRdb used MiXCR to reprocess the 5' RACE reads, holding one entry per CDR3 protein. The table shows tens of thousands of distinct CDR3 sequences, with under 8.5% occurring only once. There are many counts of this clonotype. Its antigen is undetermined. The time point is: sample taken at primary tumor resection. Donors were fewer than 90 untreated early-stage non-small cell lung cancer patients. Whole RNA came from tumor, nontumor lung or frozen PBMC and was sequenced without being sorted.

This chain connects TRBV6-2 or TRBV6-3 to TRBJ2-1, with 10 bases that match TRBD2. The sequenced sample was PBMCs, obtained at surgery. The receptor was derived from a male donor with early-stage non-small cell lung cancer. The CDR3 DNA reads TGTGCCAGCAGTTACTGGGCTAGCGGGAGAGATGAGCAGTTCTTC. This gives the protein CASSYWASGRDEQFF.